The rows below give T cell receptor beta chains drawn from one sample of a study of graft-versus-host responses after intestinal transplantation. These receptors' targets are unknown. Profiling relied on immunoSEQ multiplex PCR, and the TCRdb table lists in-frame clones only, not all of them. The sample gives tens of thousands of clones, roughly nine tenths of which show up once; roughly 0.37% is in the top ten. Sample: unstimulated CD4+ T cells sorted from spleen or lymph node cells, taken before intestinal transplant. The receptors shown here come from a human donor who received an intestinal transplant. Each CDR3 is given with its conserved first and last residue. A D gene is named only where the DNA matches it firmly. Size is omitted from some rows. Given values are once, few, many or a class for expanded clones.

>NA|15|TRBV9|few|TRBJ1-3
CASSVDPSSGNTIYF
TGTGCCAGCAGCGTAGATCCTAGCTCTGGAAACACCATATATTTT
>NA|13|TRBV2|NA|TRBJ1-1
CASTTAGGTEAFF
TGTGCCAGCACCACCGCCGGGGGCACTGAAGCTTTCTTT
>TRBD1|14|TRBV5-4|NA|TRBJ2-7
CASSPSGTVHEQYF
TGTGCCAGCAGCCCTTCCGGGACAGTCCACGAGCAGTACTTC
>TRBD1|15|TRBV11-2|once|TRBJ2-7
CASSWTGTGDHEQYF
TGTGCCAGCAGCTGGACCGGGACAGGGGACCACGAGCAGTACTTC
>NA|16|TRBV5-1|NA|TRBJ1-1
CASSLEAWGGYTEAFF
TGCGCCAGCAGCTTGGAGGCGTGGGGGGGATACACTGAAGCTTTCTTT
>TRBD1|15|TRBV5-1|NA|TRBJ2-3
CASSPQGALADTQYF
TGCGCCAGCAGCCCTCAGGGGGCTTTGGCAGATACGCAGTATTTT
>TRBD1|15|TRBV5-1|NA|TRBJ2-3
CASSLEGQGADTQYF
TGCGCCAGCAGCTTGGAGGGACAGGGGGCAGATACGCAGTATTTT
>NA|11|TRBV5-1|once|TRBJ2-1
CASGQGDEQFF
TGCGCCAGCGGACAAGGGGATGAGCAGTTCTTC
>NA|13|TRBV5-4|NA|TRBJ1-2
CASSPRVNYGYTF
TGTGCCAGCAGCCCCAGGGTTAACTATGGCTACACCTTC
>TRBD2|17|TRBV11-2|NA|TRBJ2-1
CASSLALTSGRGNEQFF
TGTGCCAGCAGCTTAGCTCTTACTAGCGGCCGGGGCAATGAGCAGTTCTTC
>NA|13|TRBV27|NA|TRBJ1-3
CASSERAGNTIYF
TGTGCCAGCTCCGAGAGGGCAGGAAACACCATATATTTT
>NA|15|TRBV6-1|NA|TRBJ1-6
CASSEYAGWNSPLHF
TGTGCCAGCAGTGAATATGCAGGGTGGAATTCACCCCTCCACTTT
>NA|15|TRBV2|NA|TRBJ2-3
CASSQRGLGGDTQYF
TGTGCCAGCAGCCAGAGAGGACTAGGGGGAGATACGCAGTATTTT
>NA|14|TRBV4-1|NA|TRBJ2-3
CASSPGAGTDTQYF
TGCGCCAGCAGCCCAGGGGCGGGCACAGATACGCAGTATTTT
>NA|17|TRBV19|NA|TRBJ1-4
CASSIRPGVATNEKLFF
TGTGCCAGTAGTATTCGGCCAGGGGTTGCAACTAATGAAAAACTGTTTTTT
>TRBD2|15|TRBV5-4|NA|TRBJ2-1
CASSLSSGRAGEQFF
TGTGCCAGCAGCTTGTCTAGCGGGAGGGCCGGTGAGCAGTTCTTC
>NA|13|TRBV7-2|NA|TRBJ1-3
CASSLETTGPRYF
TGTGCCAGCAGCTTGGAAACAACAGGCCCCAGATATTTT